Listed below are T cell receptor beta chains from one sample, sequenced in a study of T cell repertoires in cytomegalovirus infection. One entry per CDR3 protein, called by TCRdb with MiXCR from the reads. This table has about 830,000 distinct CDR3 sequences, approximately 32% appearing once. Antigens for these TCRs are unknown. The sequencing here drew on cultured CD8+ T cells from PBMCs, taken from culture after CMV antigen stimulation. The source of these receptors is a human donor in good health (CMV status not recorded). Some clones in this sample may be carry-over from other donors' samples. CDR3s include the opening cysteine and the closing phenylalanine or tryptophan. The D gene is left open where the match is weak. Clone size, where shown, is once, few, many, or a class for clones that have expanded.

j_call: TRBJ1-5; v_call: TRBV6-1; clone_size: NA; d_call: NA; cdr3_aa: CASSYTYSGSNQPQHF; cdr3_nt: TGTGCCAGCAGTTACACCTATTCCGGTAGCAATCAGCCCCAGCATTTT
j_call: TRBJ2-7; v_call: TRBV5-6; clone_size: NA; d_call: NA; cdr3_aa: CASSLALREQYF; cdr3_nt: TGTGCCAGCAGCTTGGCCCTGCGGGAGCAGTACTTC
j_call: TRBJ2-1; v_call: TRBV11-1; clone_size: many; d_call: NA; cdr3_aa: CASSRNNEQFF; cdr3_nt: TGTGCCAGCAGCCGAAACAATGAGCAGTTCTTC
j_call: TRBJ2-7; v_call: TRBV27; clone_size: NA; d_call: TRBD2; cdr3_aa: CASRPGLATYEQYF; cdr3_nt: TGTGCCAGCAGACCCGGACTAGCGACCTACGAGCAGTACTTC
j_call: TRBJ2-3; v_call: TRBV7-2; clone_size: many; d_call: TRBD2; cdr3_aa: CASSFPGLAGGPTTDTQYF; cdr3_nt: TGTGCCAGCAGCTTCCCGGGACTAGCGGGGGGCCCTACTACAGATACGCAGTATTTT
j_call: TRBJ1-3; v_call: TRBV27; clone_size: few; d_call: NA; cdr3_aa: CASSQTIDSGNTIYF; cdr3_nt: TGTGCCAGCAGCCAAACCATAGACTCTGGAAACACCATATATTTT
j_call: TRBJ1-1; v_call: TRBV12-3/TRBV12-4; clone_size: many; d_call: TRBD1; cdr3_aa: CASSFGPTDRDTEAFF; cdr3_nt: TGTGCCAGCAGTTTTGGGCCCACCGACAGGGACACTGAAGCTTTCTTT
j_call: TRBJ2-1; v_call: TRBV7-6; clone_size: many; d_call: TRBD2; cdr3_aa: CASSFQLAGLNEQFF; cdr3_nt: TGTGCCAGCAGCTTTCAGCTAGCGGGACTCAATGAGCAGTTCTTC
j_call: TRBJ1-4; v_call: TRBV4-1; clone_size: NA; d_call: NA; cdr3_aa: CASSQYTLRGDEKLFF; cdr3_nt: TGCGCCAGCAGCCAATACACCCTCAGGGGTGATGAAAAACTGTTTTTT
j_call: TRBJ2-3; v_call: TRBV3-1; clone_size: NA; d_call: NA; cdr3_aa: CASSNLRGSSGDLSTDTQYF; cdr3_nt: TGTGCCAGCAGCAACCTCAGGGGGAGTAGCGGAGACCTAAGCACAGATACGCAGTATTTT
j_call: TRBJ2-5; v_call: TRBV12-3/TRBV12-4; clone_size: NA; d_call: TRBD2; cdr3_aa: CASSLPSGGVETQYF; cdr3_nt: TGTGCCAGCAGTTTACCTAGCGGGGGAGTAGAGACCCAGTACTTC
j_call: TRBJ2-3; v_call: TRBV6-2/TRBV6-3; clone_size: few; d_call: TRBD2; cdr3_aa: CASSSTAGGPADTQYF; cdr3_nt: TGTGCCAGCAGTTCAACGGCGGGGGGGCCCGCAGATACGCAGTATTTT
j_call: TRBJ2-3; v_call: TRBV7-8; clone_size: many; d_call: NA; cdr3_aa: CASSLDGSDTQYF; cdr3_nt: TGTGCCAGCAGCTTAGACGGCTCAGATACGCAGTATTTT
j_call: TRBJ1-5; v_call: TRBV7-9; clone_size: NA; d_call: NA; cdr3_aa: CASSLDGPQQPQHF; cdr3_nt: TGTGCCAGCAGCTTAGACGGGCCGCAGCAGCCCCAGCATTTT
j_call: TRBJ2-1; v_call: TRBV7-9; clone_size: few; d_call: NA; cdr3_aa: CASSGRTQNEQFF; cdr3_nt: TGTGCCAGCAGCGGCCGGACACAAAATGAGCAGTTCTTC
j_call: TRBJ2-1; v_call: TRBV6-2/TRBV6-3; clone_size: few; d_call: TRBD2; cdr3_aa: CASSSLAGGNNEQFF; cdr3_nt: TGTGCCAGCAGTTCCCTAGCGGGGGGAAACAATGAGCAGTTCTTC
j_call: TRBJ1-1; v_call: TRBV29-1; clone_size: NA; d_call: NA; cdr3_aa: CSVPEAFF; cdr3_nt: TGCAGCGTTCCAGAAGCTTTCTTT
j_call: TRBJ1-5; v_call: TRBV7-3; clone_size: NA; d_call: NA; cdr3_aa: CASSRRKGGWESNQPQHF; cdr3_nt: TGTGCCAGCAGCAGACGGAAGGGGGGATGGGAGAGCAATCAGCCCCAGCATTTT
j_call: TRBJ1-4; v_call: TRBV27; clone_size: NA; d_call: TRBD1; cdr3_aa: CASSSQGASSEKLFF; cdr3_nt: TGTGCCAGCAGTTCGCAGGGGGCAAGCAGTGAAAAACTGTTTTTT
j_call: TRBJ1-5; v_call: TRBV4-1; clone_size: few; d_call: TRBD1; cdr3_aa: CASSQDGQGYQPQHF; cdr3_nt: TGCGCCAGCAGCCAAGATGGACAGGGGTATCAGCCCCAGCATTTT
j_call: TRBJ1-6; v_call: TRBV27; clone_size: NA; d_call: NA; cdr3_aa: CARFLPLDRAPLHF; cdr3_nt: TGTGCCAGATTTTTACCCTTGGACAGAGCACCCCTCCACTTT
j_call: TRBJ2-5; v_call: TRBV6-2/TRBV6-3; clone_size: many; d_call: NA; cdr3_aa: CASSREETQYF; cdr3_nt: TGTGCCAGCAGCCGAGAAGAGACCCAGTACTTC
j_call: TRBJ2-3; v_call: TRBV10-3; clone_size: few; d_call: NA; cdr3_aa: CAISEDGGPAQYF; cdr3_nt: TGTGCCATCAGTGAGGATGGGGGGCCGGCGCAGTATTTT
j_call: TRBJ1-4; v_call: TRBV19; clone_size: few; d_call: NA; cdr3_aa: CASSELRGRGNEKLFF; cdr3_nt: TGTGCCAGTAGTGAGCTACGCGGACGGGGGAATGAAAAACTGTTTTTT
j_call: TRBJ1-5; v_call: TRBV27; clone_size: NA; d_call: NA; cdr3_aa: CASSLSAGLWSNQPQHF; cdr3_nt: TGTGCCAGCAGTTTATCGGCAGGGCTGTGGAGCAATCAGCCCCAGCATTTT
j_call: TRBJ2-5; v_call: TRBV19; clone_size: NA; d_call: TRBD1; cdr3_aa: CASSVGQEDQETQYF; cdr3_nt: TGTGCCAGTAGTGTGGGACAGGAAGACCAAGAGACCCAGTACTTC
j_call: TRBJ1-5; v_call: TRBV27; clone_size: NA; d_call: TRBD1; cdr3_aa: CASSLVGGQGNQPQHF; cdr3_nt: TGTGCCAGCAGTTTGGTAGGTGGACAGGGTAATCAGCCCCAGCATTTT
j_call: TRBJ2-5; v_call: TRBV7-6; clone_size: NA; d_call: NA; cdr3_aa: CASSLRGTVLQETQYF; cdr3_nt: TGTGCCAGCAGCTTACGGGGGACAGTCCTGCAAGAGACCCAGTACTTC
j_call: TRBJ2-2; v_call: TRBV27; clone_size: NA; d_call: NA; cdr3_aa: CASSLSRGGELFF; cdr3_nt: TGTGCCAGCAGTTTATCCAGGGGCGGGGAGCTGTTTTTT
j_call: TRBJ1-2; v_call: TRBV4-1; clone_size: few; d_call: NA; cdr3_aa: CASSPTGDIDYGYTF; cdr3_nt: TGCGCCAGCAGCCCCACCGGGGACATCGACTATGGCTACACCTTC
j_call: TRBJ1-1; v_call: TRBV27; clone_size: NA; d_call: NA; cdr3_aa: CASSLSAQGSAFF; cdr3_nt: TGTGCCAGCAGTTTATCGGCACAGGGATCCGCTTTCTTT
j_call: TRBJ2-1; v_call: TRBV5-6; clone_size: NA; d_call: NA; cdr3_aa: CASSFGITNEQFF; cdr3_nt: TGTGCCAGCAGCTTCGGGATCACGAATGAGCAGTTCTTC
j_call: TRBJ1-1; v_call: TRBV7-9; clone_size: NA; d_call: NA; cdr3_aa: CASSLLTVPSTEAFF; cdr3_nt: TGTGCCAGCAGCCTCTTGACTGTACCTTCCACTGAAGCTTTCTTT
j_call: TRBJ2-2; v_call: TRBV7-9; clone_size: few; d_call: NA; cdr3_aa: CAVGGQGYPNTGELFF; cdr3_nt: TGTGCCGTGGGAGGTCAGGGCTATCCGAACACCGGGGAGCTGTTTTTT
j_call: TRBJ1-4; v_call: TRBV12-3/TRBV12-4; clone_size: many; d_call: NA; cdr3_aa: CASSLRQTNEKLFF; cdr3_nt: TGTGCCAGCAGTTTGCGACAGACTAATGAAAAACTGTTTTTT
j_call: TRBJ2-1; v_call: TRBV12-3/TRBV12-4; clone_size: few; d_call: TRBD2; cdr3_aa: CASSSGRVNEQFF; cdr3_nt: TGTGCCAGCAGCTCCGGGAGGGTCAATGAGCAGTTCTTC
j_call: TRBJ1-6; v_call: TRBV5-6; clone_size: few; d_call: NA; cdr3_aa: CASSYRDKGPNSPLHF; cdr3_nt: TGTGCCAGCAGCTATAGGGACAAGGGCCCTAATTCACCCCTCCACTTT
j_call: TRBJ1-6; v_call: TRBV28; clone_size: many; d_call: NA; cdr3_aa: CASRPPTFVTGNSPLHF; cdr3_nt: TGTGCCAGCCGACCTCCCACCTTCGTTACGGGGAATTCACCCCTCCACTTT
j_call: TRBJ2-1; v_call: TRBV12-3/TRBV12-4; clone_size: NA; d_call: TRBD2; cdr3_aa: CASSWTSGGSNEQFF; cdr3_nt: TGTGCCAGCAGTTGGACTAGCGGGGGGTCCAATGAGCAGTTCTTC
j_call: TRBJ1-1; v_call: TRBV12-3/TRBV12-4; clone_size: few; d_call: NA; cdr3_aa: CASTLNWSRRTEAFF; cdr3_nt: TGTGCCAGCACCCTAAACTGGTCCAGACGGACTGAAGCTTTCTTT
j_call: TRBJ2-5; v_call: TRBV13; clone_size: NA; d_call: TRBD1; cdr3_aa: CASSSSYRGKRQETQYF; cdr3_nt: TGTGCCAGCAGCTCCTCCTACAGGGGCAAACGCCAAGAGACCCAGTACTTC
j_call: TRBJ2-3; v_call: TRBV6-5; clone_size: many; d_call: NA; cdr3_aa: CASSSGFTDTQYF; cdr3_nt: TGTGCCAGCAGTTCCGGGTTCACAGATACGCAGTATTTT
j_call: TRBJ2-3; v_call: TRBV19; clone_size: few; d_call: TRBD2; cdr3_aa: CASSSVAFGGAKNTQYF; cdr3_nt: TGTGCCAGTAGTAGCGTAGCCTTCGGGGGGGCCAAGAATACGCAGTATTTT
j_call: TRBJ2-1; v_call: TRBV7-9; clone_size: NA; d_call: NA; cdr3_aa: CASSLNGGGADEQFF; cdr3_nt: TGTGCCAGCAGCCTGAATGGGGGGGGGGCAGATGAGCAGTTCTTC
j_call: TRBJ2-3; v_call: TRBV11-2; clone_size: many; d_call: TRBD2; cdr3_aa: CASSSRTSGGTDTQYF; cdr3_nt: TGTGCCAGCAGCTCCCGGACTAGCGGGGGCACAGATACGCAGTATTTT
j_call: TRBJ2-7; v_call: TRBV6-6; clone_size: few; d_call: TRBD1; cdr3_aa: CASKGQGLYEQYF; cdr3_nt: TGTGCCAGCAAGGGACAGGGGCTGTACGAGCAGTACTTC
j_call: TRBJ2-3; v_call: TRBV28; clone_size: many; d_call: TRBD2; cdr3_aa: CASNPWASGLSTDTQYF; cdr3_nt: TGTGCCAGCAACCCCTGGGCTAGCGGGCTGAGCACAGATACGCAGTATTTT
j_call: TRBJ2-5; v_call: TRBV7-9; clone_size: NA; d_call: TRBD2; cdr3_aa: CASSAGLADKETQYF; cdr3_nt: TGTGCCAGCAGCGCGGGACTAGCGGACAAAGAGACCCAGTACTTC
j_call: TRBJ2-1; v_call: TRBV20-1; clone_size: NA; d_call: NA; cdr3_aa: CSASSLSSYNEQFF; cdr3_nt: TGCAGTGCTTCCAGCCTGAGCTCCTACAATGAGCAGTTCTTC
j_call: TRBJ2-7; v_call: TRBV7-6; clone_size: few; d_call: TRBD1; cdr3_aa: CASSPGQGPPTRQYF; cdr3_nt: TGTGCCAGCAGTCCAGGACAGGGGCCTCCTACGAGGCAGTACTTC
j_call: TRBJ2-7; v_call: TRBV7-9; clone_size: few; d_call: TRBD1; cdr3_aa: CASSGTDQTPTYEQYF; cdr3_nt: TGTGCCAGCAGCGGGACAGACCAGACCCCAACCTACGAGCAGTACTTC
j_call: TRBJ1-2; v_call: TRBV6-5; clone_size: NA; d_call: NA; cdr3_aa: CASSSFPRTPNYGYTF; cdr3_nt: TGTGCCAGCAGTAGTTTCCCTCGGACACCTAACTATGGCTACACCTTC
j_call: TRBJ1-3; v_call: TRBV6-1; clone_size: NA; d_call: NA; cdr3_aa: CASSELGAPGNTIYF; cdr3_nt: TGTGCCAGCAGTGAATTGGGAGCTCCTGGAAACACCATATATTTT
j_call: TRBJ2-1; v_call: TRBV9; clone_size: many; d_call: TRBD2; cdr3_aa: CASSVLGTSGLVEQFF; cdr3_nt: TGTGCCAGCAGCGTACTTGGGACTAGCGGGCTGGTTGAGCAGTTCTTC
j_call: TRBJ2-6; v_call: TRBV28; clone_size: few; d_call: NA; cdr3_aa: CASREEGSGANVLTF; cdr3_nt: TGTGCCAGCAGAGAAGAAGGGTCTGGGGCCAACGTCCTGACTTTC
j_call: TRBJ2-1; v_call: TRBV6-2/TRBV6-3; clone_size: few; d_call: TRBD2; cdr3_aa: CASSPPFPGLAGGKYNEQFF; cdr3_nt: TGTGCCAGCAGTCCACCATTCCCCGGACTAGCGGGGGGGAAATACAATGAGCAGTTCTTC
j_call: TRBJ2-3; v_call: TRBV20-1; clone_size: NA; d_call: TRBD2; cdr3_aa: CSARDTYGTSGELTDTQYF; cdr3_nt: TGCAGTGCTAGAGATACCTATGGGACTAGCGGGGAGCTCACAGATACGCAGTATTTT
j_call: TRBJ2-7; v_call: TRBV25-1; clone_size: NA; d_call: NA; cdr3_aa: CASSVSPYEQYF; cdr3_nt: TGTGCCAGCAGTGTTAGTCCCTACGAGCAGTACTTC
j_call: TRBJ2-3; v_call: TRBV14; clone_size: NA; d_call: TRBD2; cdr3_aa: CASSDGGRADTQYF; cdr3_nt: TGTGCCAGCAGCGACGGGGGGAGGGCAGATACGCAGTATTTT